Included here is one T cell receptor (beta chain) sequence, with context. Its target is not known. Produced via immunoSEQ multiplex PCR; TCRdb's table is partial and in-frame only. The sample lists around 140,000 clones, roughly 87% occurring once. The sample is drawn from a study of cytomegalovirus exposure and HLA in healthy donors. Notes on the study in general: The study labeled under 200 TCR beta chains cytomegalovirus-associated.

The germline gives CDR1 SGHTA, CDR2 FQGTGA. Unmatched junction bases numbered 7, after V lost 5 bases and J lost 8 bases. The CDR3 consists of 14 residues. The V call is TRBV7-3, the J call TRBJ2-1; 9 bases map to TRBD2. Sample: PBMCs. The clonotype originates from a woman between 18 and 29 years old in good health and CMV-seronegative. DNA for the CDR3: TGTGCCAGCAGCACAGGGACTAGCATCGATGAGCAGTTCTTC. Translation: CASSTGTSIDEQFF.